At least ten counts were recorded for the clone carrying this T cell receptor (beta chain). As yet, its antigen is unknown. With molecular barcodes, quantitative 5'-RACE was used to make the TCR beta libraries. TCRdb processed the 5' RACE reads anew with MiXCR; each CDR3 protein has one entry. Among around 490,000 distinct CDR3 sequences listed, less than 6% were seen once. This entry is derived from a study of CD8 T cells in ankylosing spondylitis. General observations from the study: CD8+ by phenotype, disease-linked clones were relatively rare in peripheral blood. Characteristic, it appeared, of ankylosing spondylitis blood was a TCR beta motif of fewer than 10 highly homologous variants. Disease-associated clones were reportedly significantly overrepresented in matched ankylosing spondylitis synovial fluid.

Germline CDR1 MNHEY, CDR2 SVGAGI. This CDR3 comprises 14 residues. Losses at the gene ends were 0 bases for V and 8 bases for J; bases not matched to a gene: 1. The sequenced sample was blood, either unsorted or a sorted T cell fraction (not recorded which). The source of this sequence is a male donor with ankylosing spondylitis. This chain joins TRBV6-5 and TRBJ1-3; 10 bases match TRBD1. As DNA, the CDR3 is TGTGCCAGCAGTTACTCGGACAGGGGGGACACCATATATTTT. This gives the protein CASSYSDRGDTIYF.